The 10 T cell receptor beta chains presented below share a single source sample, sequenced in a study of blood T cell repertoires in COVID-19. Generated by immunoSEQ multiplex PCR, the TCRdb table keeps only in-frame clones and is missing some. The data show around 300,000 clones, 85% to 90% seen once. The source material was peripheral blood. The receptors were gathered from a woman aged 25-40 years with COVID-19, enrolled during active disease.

The CDR3 loop is CASSFGLAGPSYNEQFF. The CDR3 bases are TGCGCCAGCAGCTTCGGACTAGCGGGCCCCTCCTACAATGAGCAGTTCTTC. The V call is TRBV5-1, the J call TRBJ2-1; TRBD2 matches 11 bases. The ends lost 2 bases at V and 0 bases at J; junction bases unmatched: 4. This CDR3 spans 17 amino acids. Germline V CDR1 and CDR2: SGHRS, YFSETQ. Supplemented by reference TRBV5-1 and TRBJ2-1, the full variable domain reads KAGVTQTPRYLIKTRGQQVTLSCSPISGHRSVSWYQQTPGQGLQFLFEYFSETQRNKGNFPGRFSGRQFSNSRSEMNVSTLELGDSALYLCASSFGLAGPSYNEQFFGPGTRLTVL.

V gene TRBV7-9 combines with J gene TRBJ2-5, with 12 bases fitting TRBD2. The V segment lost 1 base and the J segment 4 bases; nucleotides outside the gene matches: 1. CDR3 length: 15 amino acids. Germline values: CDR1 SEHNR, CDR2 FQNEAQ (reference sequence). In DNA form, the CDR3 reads TGTGCCAGCAGCTTAGGACTAGCGGGAGTAGAGACCCAGTACTTC. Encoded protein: CASSLGLAGVETQYF.

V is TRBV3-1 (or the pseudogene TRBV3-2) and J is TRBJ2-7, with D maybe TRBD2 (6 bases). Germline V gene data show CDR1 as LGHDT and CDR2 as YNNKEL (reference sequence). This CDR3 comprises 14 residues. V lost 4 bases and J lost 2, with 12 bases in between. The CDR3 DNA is TGTGCCAGCAGCCCGGGACTCACGACCTACGAGCAGTACTTC. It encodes CASSPGLTTYEQYF.

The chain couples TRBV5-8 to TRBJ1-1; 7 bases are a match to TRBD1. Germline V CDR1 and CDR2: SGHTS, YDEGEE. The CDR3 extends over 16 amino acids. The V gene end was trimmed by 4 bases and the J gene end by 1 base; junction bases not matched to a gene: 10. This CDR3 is CASSAYRQGPNTEAFF. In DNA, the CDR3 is TGTGCCAGCAGCGCCTACCGACAGGGCCCGAACACTGAAGCTTTCTTT.

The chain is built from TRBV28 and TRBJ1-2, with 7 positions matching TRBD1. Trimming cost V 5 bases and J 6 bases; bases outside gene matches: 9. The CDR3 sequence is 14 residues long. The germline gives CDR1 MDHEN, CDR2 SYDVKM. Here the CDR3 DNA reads TGTGCCAGCAGTCAGGGACAGTATCATAATGGCTACACCTTC. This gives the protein CASSQGQYHNGYTF.

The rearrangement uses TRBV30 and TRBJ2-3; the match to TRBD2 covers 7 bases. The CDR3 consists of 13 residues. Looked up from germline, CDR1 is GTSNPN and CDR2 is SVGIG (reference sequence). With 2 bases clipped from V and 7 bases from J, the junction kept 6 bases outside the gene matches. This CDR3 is CAWSRLAENTQYF. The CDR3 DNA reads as TGTGCCTGGAGTCGGCTAGCGGAGAATACGCAGTATTTT.

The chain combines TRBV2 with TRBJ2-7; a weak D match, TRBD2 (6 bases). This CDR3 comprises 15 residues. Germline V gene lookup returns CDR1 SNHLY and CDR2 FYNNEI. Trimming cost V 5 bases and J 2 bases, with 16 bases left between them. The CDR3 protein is CASSRGTGETYEQYF. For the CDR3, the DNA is TGTGCCAGCAGTCGTGGGACGGGAGAGACCTACGAGCAGTACTTC.

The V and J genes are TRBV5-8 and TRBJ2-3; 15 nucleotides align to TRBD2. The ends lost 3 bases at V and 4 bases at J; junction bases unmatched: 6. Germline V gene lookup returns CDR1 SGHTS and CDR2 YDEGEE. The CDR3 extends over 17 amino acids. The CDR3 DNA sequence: TGTGCCAGCAGCTCCGGACTAGCGGGAGGGCGGGCAGATACGCAGTATTTT. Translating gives CASSSGLAGGRADTQYF. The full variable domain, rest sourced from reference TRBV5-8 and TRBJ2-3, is EAGVTQSPTHLIKTRGQQATLRCSPISGHTSVYWYQQALGLGLQFLLWYDEGEERNRGNFPPRFSGRQFPNYSSELNVNALELEDSALYLCASSSGLAGGRADTQYFGPGTRLTVL.

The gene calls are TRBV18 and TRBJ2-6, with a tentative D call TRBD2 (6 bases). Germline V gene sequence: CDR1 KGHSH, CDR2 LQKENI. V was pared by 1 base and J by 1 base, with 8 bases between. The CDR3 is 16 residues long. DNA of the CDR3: TGTGCCAGCTCACCACTTGGGGGGTCTGGGGCCAACGTCCTGACTTTC. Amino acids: CASSPLGGSGANVLTF.

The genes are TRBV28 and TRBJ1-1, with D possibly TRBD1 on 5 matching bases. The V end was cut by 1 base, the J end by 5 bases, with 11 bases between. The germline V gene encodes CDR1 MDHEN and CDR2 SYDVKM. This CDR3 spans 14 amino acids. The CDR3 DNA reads TGTGCCAGCAGTTTATTCGGGGGAGGGACTGAAGCTTTCTTT. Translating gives CASSLFGGGTEAFF.